Below, 5 T cell receptor beta chains from the same sample are listed, as sequenced in a study of CD8 T cells in ankylosing spondylitis. TCRdb recomputed calls from the 5' RACE reads with MiXCR, one row per CDR3 protein. The sample records about 240,000 distinct CDR3 sequences, approximately 8.4% being singletons. The sequenced sample consisted of blood, either unsorted or a sorted T cell fraction (not recorded which). The receptors were gathered from a female donor with ankylosing spondylitis or in good health (not recorded which).

This clonotype was recorded at least ten times. The chain is built from TRBV5-1 and TRBJ2-5; D is undetermined. The V gene's germline CDR1 is SGHRS and CDR2 YFSETQ. The V and J ends lost 1 base and 0 bases respectively, with 13 bases between them. This CDR3 spans 16 amino acids. The CDR3 DNA follows: TGCGCCAGCAGCTTGCCCAGGACGGGCGACCAAGAGACCCAGTACTTC. It yields the protein CASSLPRTGDQETQYF.

In this sample, this clonotype turned up a few times. This may be a read error: a much more frequent sequence differs by one nucleotide. The V gene is TRBV20-1, the J gene TRBJ2-3; D is perhaps TRBD2 (6 bases). This CDR3 has 15 amino acids. Germline assignment: CDR1 DFQATT and CDR2 SNEGSKA (reference sequence). Written as DNA, the CDR3 is TGCTGTGCTGCCCCAGGAGGGCCCAGCACAGATACGCAGTATTTT. It codes for CCAAPGGPSTDTQYF.

This clonotype was detected many times. This chain connects TRBV9 to TRBJ2-1, with a tentative D call TRBD2 (6 bases). The ends were cut back, 1 base at V and 5 bases at J, with 13 bases in the middle. This CDR3 has 15 residues. Germline CDR1 and CDR2: SGDLS and YYNGEE. This CDR3 reads CASSVSGASHNEQFF. CDR3 in DNA: TGTGCCAGCAGCGTATCGGGAGCTTCCCACAATGAGCAGTTCTTC. Drawing the rest from reference TRBV9 and TRBJ2-1, the complete variable domain is DSGVTQTPKHLITATGQRVTLRCSPRSGDLSVYWYQQSLDQGLQFLIQYYNGEERAKGNILERFSAQQFPDLHSELNLSSLELGDSALYFCASSVSGASHNEQFFGPGTRLTVL.

This clonotype was recorded many times. CDR3 bases: TGCGCCAGCAGCTTGGATCAAGTCCTCGTTACACCCCTCCACTTT. This sequence encodes CASSLDQVLVTPLHF. The chain is built from TRBV5-1 and TRBJ1-6; no clear D. The V gene's germline CDR1 is SGHRS and CDR2 YFSETQ. The CDR3 totals 15 residues. V lost 0 bases and J 11 bases, leaving 15 bases between the germline ends.

This clonotype was seen at least ten times. This rearrangement joins TRBV6-2 or TRBV6-3 to TRBJ2-7; 7 bases are shared with TRBD2. CDR1 is MNHEY and CDR2 is SVGEGT in the germline V gene. The CDR3 covers 15 residues. V lost 7 bases, J lost 6 bases, and 15 bases stayed unmatched. DNA of the CDR3: TGTGCCAGCACTGAGCCTTTGGGAGGGGATGGCGAGCAGTACTTC. Translation gives CASTEPLGGDGEQYF.